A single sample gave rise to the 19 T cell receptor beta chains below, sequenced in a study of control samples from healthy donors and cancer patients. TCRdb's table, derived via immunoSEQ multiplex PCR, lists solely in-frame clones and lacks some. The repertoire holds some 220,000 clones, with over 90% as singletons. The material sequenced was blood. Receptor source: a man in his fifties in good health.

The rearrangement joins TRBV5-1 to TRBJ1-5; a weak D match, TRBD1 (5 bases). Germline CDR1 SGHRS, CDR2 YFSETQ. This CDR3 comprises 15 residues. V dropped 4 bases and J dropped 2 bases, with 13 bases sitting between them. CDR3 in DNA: TGCGCCAGCAGCCTGACGTCGGGGGGCAATCAGCCCCAGCATTTT. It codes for CASSLTSGGNQPQHF.

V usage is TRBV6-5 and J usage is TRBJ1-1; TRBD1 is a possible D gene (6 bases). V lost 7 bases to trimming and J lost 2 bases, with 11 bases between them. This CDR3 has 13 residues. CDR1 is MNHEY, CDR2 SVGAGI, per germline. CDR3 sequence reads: CASTGQTNTEAFF. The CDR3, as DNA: TGTGCCAGCACCGGACAGACAAACACTGAAGCTTTCTTT.

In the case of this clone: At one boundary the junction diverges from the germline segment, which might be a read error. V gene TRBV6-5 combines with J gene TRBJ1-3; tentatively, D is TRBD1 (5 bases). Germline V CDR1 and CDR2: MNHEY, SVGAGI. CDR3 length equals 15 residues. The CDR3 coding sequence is TGTGCCAGCAGTTTCCAGGGAGGGACTGGAAGCACCATATATTTT. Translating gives CASSFQGGTGSTIYF.

The DNA of the CDR3 is TGTGCCAGCAGCTTAGATCGTCCAGGACTAGATTCACCCCTCCACTTT. It translates to CASSLDRPGLDSPLHF. The chain has TRBV11-2 and TRBJ1-6; D is unresolved. CDR3 length equals 16 residues. With 0 bases removed from V and 8 bases from J, the gap between germline ends came to 14 bases. Per the germline V gene, CDR1 is SGHAT and CDR2 is FQNNGV. Full variable domain (remainder filled in from reference TRBV11-2 and TRBJ1-6): EAGVAQSPRYKIIEKRQSVAFWCNPISGHATLYWYQQILGQGPKLLIQFQNNGVVDDSQLPKDRFSAERLKGVDSTLKIQPAKLEDSAVYLCASSLDRPGLDSPLHFGNGTRLTVT.

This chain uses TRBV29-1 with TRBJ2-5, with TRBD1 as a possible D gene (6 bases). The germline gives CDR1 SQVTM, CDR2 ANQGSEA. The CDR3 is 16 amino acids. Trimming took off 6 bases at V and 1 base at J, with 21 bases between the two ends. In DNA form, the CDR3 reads TGCAGCGTGGCAAGATGGGGGCAACGGCCCCAAGAGACCCAGTACTTC. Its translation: CSVARWGQRPQETQYF.

The CDR3 reads CASSYSSGQGIRGYTF. For the CDR3, the DNA is TGTGCCAGCAGTTACTCATCCGGACAGGGAATCAGAGGCTACACCTTC. The chain couples TRBV6-5 to TRBJ1-2, with 8 nucleotides matching TRBD1. The CDR3 runs 16 residues. The junction had 11 bases not matched to a gene; V was cut back by 0 bases and J by 8 bases. Germline lookup yields CDR1 MNHEY and CDR2 SVGAGI.

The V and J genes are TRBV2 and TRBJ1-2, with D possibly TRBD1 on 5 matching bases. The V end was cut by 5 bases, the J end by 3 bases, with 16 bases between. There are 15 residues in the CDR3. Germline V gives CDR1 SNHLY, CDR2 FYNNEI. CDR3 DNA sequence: TGTGCCAGCAGTCTATCAGGGTTGGGGCACTATGGCTACACCTTC. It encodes CASSLSGLGHYGYTF.

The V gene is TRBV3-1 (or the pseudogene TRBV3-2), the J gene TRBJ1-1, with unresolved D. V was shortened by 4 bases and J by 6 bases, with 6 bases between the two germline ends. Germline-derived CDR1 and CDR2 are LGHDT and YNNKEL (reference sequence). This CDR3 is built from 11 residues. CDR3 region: CASSLDSEAFF. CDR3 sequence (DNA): TGTGCCAGCAGCCTCGATTCTGAAGCTTTCTTT.

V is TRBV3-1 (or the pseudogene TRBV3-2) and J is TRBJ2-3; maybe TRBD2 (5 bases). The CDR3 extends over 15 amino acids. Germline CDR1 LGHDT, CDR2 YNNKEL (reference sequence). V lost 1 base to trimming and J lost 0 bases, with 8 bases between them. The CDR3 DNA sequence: TGTGCCAGCAGCCAAGCGGGGTATAGCACAGATACGCAGTATTTT. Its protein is CASSQAGYSTDTQYF.

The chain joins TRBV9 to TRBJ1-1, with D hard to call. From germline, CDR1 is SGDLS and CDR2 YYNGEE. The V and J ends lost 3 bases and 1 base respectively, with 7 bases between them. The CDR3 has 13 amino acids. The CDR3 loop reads CASSGGGNTEAFF. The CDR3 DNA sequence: TGTGCCAGCAGCGGAGGAGGGAACACTGAAGCTTTCTTT.

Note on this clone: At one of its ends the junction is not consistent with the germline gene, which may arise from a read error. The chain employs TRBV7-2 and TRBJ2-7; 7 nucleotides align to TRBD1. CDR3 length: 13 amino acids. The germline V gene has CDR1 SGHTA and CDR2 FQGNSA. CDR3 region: CASNLETGVGQYF. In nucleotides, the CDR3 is TGTGCCAGCAACTTAGAAACAGGGGTCGGGCAGTACTTC.

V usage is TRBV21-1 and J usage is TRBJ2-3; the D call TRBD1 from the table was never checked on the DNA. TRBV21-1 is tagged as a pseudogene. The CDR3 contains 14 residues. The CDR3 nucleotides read TGTGCCAGCAGCAAAGAAACAGACGTAGATACGCAGTATTTT. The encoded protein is CASSKETDVDTQYF.

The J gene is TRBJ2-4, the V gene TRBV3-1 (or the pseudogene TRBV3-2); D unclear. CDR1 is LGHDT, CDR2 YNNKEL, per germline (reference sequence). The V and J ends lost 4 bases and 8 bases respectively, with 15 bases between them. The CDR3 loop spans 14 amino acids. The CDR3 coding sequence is TGTGCCAGCAGCCTCCGGACGGCCGTTGACATTCAGTACTTC. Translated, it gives CASSLRTAVDIQYF.

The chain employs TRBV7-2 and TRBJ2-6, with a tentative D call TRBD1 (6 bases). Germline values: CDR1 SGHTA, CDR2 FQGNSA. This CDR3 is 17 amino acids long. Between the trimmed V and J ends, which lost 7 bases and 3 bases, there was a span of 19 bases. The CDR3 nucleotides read TGTGCCAGCACCCCCGGGACATCGTCTTATGGGGCCAACGTCCTGACTTTC. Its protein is CASTPGTSSYGANVLTF.

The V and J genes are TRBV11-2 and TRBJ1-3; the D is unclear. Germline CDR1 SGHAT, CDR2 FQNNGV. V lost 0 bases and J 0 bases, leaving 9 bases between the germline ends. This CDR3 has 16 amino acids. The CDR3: CASSLERSYSGNTIYF. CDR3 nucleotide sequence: TGTGCCAGCAGCTTAGAAAGGTCCTACTCTGGAAACACCATATATTTT.

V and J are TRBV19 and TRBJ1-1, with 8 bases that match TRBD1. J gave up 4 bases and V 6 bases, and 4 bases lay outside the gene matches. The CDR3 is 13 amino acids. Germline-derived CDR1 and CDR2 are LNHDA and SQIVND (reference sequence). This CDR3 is CASSLDRVTEAFF. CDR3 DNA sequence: TGTGCCAGTAGCCTGGACAGGGTCACTGAAGCTTTCTTT. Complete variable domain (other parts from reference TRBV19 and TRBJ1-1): DGGITQSPKYLFRKEGQNVTLSCEQNLNHDAMYWYRQDPGQGLRLIYYSQIVNDFQKGDIAEGYSVSREKKESFPLTVTSAQKNPTAFYLCASSLDRVTEAFFGQGTRLTVV.

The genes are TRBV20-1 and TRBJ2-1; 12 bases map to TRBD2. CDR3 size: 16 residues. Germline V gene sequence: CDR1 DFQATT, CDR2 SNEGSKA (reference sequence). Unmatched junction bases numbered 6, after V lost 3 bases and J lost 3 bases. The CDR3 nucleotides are TGCAGTGCTAGTGTACTAGCGGGGGGATTCTACAATGAGCAGTTCTTC. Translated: CSASVLAGGFYNEQFF.

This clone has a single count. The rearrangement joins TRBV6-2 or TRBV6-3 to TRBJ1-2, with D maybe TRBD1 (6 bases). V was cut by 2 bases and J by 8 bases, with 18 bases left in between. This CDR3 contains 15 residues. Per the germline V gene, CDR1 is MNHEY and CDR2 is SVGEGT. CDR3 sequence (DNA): TGTGCCAGCAGTTACGAGGGCTACAGGGAACGGGGCTACACCTTC. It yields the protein CASSYEGYRERGYTF.

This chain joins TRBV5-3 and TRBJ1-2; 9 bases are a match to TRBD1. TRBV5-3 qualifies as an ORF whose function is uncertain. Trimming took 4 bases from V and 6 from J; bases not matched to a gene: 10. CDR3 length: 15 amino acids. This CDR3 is CARSQDRGNEDGYTF. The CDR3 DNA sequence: TGTGCCAGAAGCCAGGACAGGGGAAATGAGGATGGCTACACCTTC.